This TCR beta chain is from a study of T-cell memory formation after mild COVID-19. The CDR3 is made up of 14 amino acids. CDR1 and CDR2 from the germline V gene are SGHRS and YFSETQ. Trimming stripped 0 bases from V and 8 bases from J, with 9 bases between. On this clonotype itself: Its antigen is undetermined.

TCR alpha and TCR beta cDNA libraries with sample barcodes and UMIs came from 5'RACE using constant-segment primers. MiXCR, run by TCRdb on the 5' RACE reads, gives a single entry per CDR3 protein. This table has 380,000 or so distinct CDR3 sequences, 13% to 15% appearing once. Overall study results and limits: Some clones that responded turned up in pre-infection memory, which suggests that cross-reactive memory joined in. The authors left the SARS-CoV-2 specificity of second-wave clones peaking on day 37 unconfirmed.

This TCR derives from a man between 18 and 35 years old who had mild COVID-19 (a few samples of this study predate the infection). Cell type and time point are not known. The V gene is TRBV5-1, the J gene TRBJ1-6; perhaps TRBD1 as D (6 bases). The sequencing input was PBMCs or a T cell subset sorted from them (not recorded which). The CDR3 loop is CASSLDREDSPLHF. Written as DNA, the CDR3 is TGCGCCAGCAGCTTGGACAGGGAGGATTCACCCCTCCACTTT.